This TCR beta chain was captured in a study of T cell responses to AZD1222 COVID-19 vaccine. Germline V gives CDR1 SGHAT, CDR2 FQNNGV. The CDR3 has 15 amino acids. V gave up 5 bases and J gave up 2 bases; unmatched junction bases: 4. This clone was recorded once. This table comes from immunoSEQ multiplex PCR, and its TCRdb copy is limited to in-frame clones, with some not included. The repertoire holds roughly 120,000 clones, with approximately 85% as singletons. The sample was peripheral blood, taken on day 0 of AZD1222 vaccination. V gene TRBV11-2 combines with J gene TRBJ1-5, with 9 bases identical to TRBD1. The TCR comes from an adult in good health. The CDR3 sequence: CASSAQGAGNQPQHF. The CDR3 coding sequence is TGTGCCAGCAGCGCACAGGGGGCCGGCAATCAGCCCCAGCATTTT.